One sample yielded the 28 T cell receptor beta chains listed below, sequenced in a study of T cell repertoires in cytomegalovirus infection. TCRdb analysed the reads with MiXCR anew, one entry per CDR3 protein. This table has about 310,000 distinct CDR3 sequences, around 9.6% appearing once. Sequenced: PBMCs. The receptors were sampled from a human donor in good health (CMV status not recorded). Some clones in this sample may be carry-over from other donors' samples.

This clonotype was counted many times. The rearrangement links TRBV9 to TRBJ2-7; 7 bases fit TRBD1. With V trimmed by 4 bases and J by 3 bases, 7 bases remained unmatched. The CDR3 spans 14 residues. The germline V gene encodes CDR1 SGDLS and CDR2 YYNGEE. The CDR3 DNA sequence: TGTGCCAGCAGCCGGACAGGCTTTCGCTACGAGCAGTACTTC. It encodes CASSRTGFRYEQYF.

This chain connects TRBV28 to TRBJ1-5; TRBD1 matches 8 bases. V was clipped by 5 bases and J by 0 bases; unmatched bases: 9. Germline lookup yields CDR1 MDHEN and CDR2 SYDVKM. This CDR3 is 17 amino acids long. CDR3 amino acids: CASSLFGQGASNQPQHF. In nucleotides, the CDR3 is TGTGCCAGCAGTCTTTTCGGACAGGGTGCTAGCAATCAGCCCCAGCATTTT.

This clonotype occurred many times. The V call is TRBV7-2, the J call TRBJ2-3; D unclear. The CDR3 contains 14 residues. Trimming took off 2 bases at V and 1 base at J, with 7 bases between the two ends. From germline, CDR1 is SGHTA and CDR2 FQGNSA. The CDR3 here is CASSLYGGTDTQYF. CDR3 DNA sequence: TGTGCCAGCAGCTTATACGGTGGCACAGATACGCAGTATTTT.

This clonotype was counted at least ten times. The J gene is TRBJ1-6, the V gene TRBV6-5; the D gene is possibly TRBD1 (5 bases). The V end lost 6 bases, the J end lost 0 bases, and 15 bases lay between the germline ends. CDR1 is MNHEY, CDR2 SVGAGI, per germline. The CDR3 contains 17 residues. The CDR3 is CASRLRGGSSYNSPLHF. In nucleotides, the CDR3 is TGTGCCAGCAGACTACGGGGGGGAAGCTCCTATAATTCACCCCTCCACTTT.

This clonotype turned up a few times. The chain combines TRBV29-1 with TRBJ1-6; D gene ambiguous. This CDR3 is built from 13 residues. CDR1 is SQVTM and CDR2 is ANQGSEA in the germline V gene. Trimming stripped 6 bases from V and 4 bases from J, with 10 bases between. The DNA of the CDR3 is TGCAGCGTGGCCCGGGATTATAATTCACCCCTCCACTTT. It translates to CSVARDYNSPLHF.

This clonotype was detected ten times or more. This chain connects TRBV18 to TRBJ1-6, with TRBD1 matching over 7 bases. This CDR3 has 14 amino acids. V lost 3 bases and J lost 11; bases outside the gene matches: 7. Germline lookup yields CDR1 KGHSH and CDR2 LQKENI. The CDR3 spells CASSPQGVGPPLHF. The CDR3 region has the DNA TGTGCCAGCTCACCCCAGGGGGTAGGGCCACCCCTCCACTTT. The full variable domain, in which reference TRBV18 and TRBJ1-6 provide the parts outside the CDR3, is NAGVMQNPRHLVRRRGQEARLRCSPMKGHSHVYWYRQLPEEGLKFMVYLQKENIIDESGMPKERFSAEFPKEGPSILRIQQVVRGDSAAYFCASSPQGVGPPLHFGNGTRLTVT.

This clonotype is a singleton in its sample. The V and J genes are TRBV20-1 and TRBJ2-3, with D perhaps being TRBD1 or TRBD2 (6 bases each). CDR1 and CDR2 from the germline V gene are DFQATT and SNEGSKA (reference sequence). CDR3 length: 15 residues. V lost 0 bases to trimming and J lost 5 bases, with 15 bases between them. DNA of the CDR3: TGCAGTGCTAGAGACAGGGTTAAGGGGGGAGATACGCAGTATTTT. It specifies CSARDRVKGGDTQYF.

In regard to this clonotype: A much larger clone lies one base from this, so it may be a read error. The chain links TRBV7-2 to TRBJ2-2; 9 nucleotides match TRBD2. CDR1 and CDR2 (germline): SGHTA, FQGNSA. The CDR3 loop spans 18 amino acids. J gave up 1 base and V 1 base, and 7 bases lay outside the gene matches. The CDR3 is CASSLVALAGMNTGELFF. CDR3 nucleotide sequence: TGTGCCAGCAGCTTAGTGGCTCTAGCGGGGATGAACACCGGGGAGCTGTTTTTT.

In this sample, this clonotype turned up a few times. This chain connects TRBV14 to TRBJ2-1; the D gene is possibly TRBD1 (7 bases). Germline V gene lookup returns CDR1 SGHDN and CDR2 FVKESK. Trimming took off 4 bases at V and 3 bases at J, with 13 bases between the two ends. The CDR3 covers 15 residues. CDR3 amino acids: CASSLQGGHYNEQFF. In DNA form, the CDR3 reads TGTGCCAGCAGCCTCCAGGGGGGACACTACAATGAGCAGTTCTTC.

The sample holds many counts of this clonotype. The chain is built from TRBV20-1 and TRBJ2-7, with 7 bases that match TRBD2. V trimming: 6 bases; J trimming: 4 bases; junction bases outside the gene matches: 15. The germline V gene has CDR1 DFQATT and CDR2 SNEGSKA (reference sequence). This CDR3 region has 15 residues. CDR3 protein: CSALLWGGIGYEQYF. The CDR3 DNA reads TGCAGTGCCCTCCTATGGGGGGGGATTGGGTACGAGCAGTACTTC.

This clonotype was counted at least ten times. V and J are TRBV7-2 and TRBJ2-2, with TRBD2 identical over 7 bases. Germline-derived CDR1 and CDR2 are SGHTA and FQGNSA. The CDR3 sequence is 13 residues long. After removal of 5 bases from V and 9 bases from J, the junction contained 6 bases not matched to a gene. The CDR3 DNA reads TGTGCCAGCAGCGCCTGGACTAGGAGGGAGCTGTTTTTT. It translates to CASSAWTRRELFF.

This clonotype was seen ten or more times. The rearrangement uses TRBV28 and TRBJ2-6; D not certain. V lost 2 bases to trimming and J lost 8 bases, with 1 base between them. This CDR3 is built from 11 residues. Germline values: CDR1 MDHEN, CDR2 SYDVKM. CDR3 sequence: CASSLTNVLTF. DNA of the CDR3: TGTGCCAGCAGTTTAACCAACGTCCTGACTTTC.

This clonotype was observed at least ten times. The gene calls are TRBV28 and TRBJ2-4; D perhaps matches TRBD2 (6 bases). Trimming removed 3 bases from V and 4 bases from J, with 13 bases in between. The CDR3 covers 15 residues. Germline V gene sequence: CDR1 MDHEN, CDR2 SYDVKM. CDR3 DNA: TGTGCCAGCAGTTTGGGGGGAGGCGGAAAAAACATTCAGTACTTC. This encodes CASSLGGGGKNIQYF.

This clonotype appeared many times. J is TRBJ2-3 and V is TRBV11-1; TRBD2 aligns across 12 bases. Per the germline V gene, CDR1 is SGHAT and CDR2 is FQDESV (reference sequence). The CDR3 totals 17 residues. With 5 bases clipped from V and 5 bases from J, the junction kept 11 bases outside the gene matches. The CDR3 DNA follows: TGTGCCAGCAGCGACTCCACTAGCGGGGGGCGAATAGATACGCAGTATTTT. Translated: CASSDSTSGGRIDTQYF. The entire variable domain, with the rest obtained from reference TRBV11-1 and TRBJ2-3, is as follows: EAEVAQSPRYKITEKSQAVAFWCDPISGHATLYWYRQILGQGPELLVQFQDESVVDDSQLPKDRFSAERLKGVDSTLKIQPAELGDSAMYLCASSDSTSGGRIDTQYFGPGTRLTVL.

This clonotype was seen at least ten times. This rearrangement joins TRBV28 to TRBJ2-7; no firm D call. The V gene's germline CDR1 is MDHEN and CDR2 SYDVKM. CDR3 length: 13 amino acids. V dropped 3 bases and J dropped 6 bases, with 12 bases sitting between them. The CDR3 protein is CASSLGHVREQYV. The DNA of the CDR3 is TGTGCCAGCAGTTTGGGTCATGTCCGCGAGCAGTACGTC.

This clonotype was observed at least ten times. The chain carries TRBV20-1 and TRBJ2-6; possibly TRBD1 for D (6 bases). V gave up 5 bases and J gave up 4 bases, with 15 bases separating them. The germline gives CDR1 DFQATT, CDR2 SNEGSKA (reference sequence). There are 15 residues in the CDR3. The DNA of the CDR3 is TGCAGTGCTCGCAGCGGACAGCTCGGGGCCAACGTCCTGACTTTC. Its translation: CSARSGQLGANVLTF.

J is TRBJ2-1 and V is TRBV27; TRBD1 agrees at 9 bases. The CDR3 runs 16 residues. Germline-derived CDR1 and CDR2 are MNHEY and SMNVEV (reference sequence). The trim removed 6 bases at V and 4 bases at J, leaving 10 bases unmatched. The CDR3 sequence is CASSLLGTGIYNEQFF. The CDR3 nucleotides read TGTGCCAGCAGCTTACTCGGGACAGGGATATACAATGAGCAGTTCTTC.

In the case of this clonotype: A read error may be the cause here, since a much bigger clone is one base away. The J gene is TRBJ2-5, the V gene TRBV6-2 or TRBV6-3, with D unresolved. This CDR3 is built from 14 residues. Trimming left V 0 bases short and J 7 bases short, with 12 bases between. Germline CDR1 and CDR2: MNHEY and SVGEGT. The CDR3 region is CASSYSHTALTQYF. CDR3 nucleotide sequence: TGTGCCAGCAGTTACTCACACACGGCGTTGACCCAGTACTTC.

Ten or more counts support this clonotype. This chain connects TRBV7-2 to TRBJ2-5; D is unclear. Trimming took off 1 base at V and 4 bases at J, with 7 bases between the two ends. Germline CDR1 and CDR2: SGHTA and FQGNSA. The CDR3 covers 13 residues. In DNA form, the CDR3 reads TGTGCCAGCAGCTTAGACAGTTTAGAGACCCAGTACTTC. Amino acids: CASSLDSLETQYF.

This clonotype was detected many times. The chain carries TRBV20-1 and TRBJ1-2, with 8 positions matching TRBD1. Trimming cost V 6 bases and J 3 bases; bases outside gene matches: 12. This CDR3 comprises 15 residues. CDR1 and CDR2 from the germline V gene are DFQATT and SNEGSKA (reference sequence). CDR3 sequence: CSAHPGQGAYYGYTF. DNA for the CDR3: TGCAGTGCCCACCCGGGGCAGGGGGCTTACTATGGCTACACCTTC.

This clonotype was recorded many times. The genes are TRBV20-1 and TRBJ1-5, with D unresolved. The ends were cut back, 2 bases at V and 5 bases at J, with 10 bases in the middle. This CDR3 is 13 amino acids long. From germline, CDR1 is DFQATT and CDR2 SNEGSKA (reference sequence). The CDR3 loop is CSARRTKDQPQHF. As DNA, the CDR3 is TGCAGTGCTAGAAGGACCAAGGATCAGCCCCAGCATTTT.

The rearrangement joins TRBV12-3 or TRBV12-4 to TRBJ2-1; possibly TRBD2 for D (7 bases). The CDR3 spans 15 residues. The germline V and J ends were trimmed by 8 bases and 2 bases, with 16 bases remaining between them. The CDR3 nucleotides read TGTGCCAGCGTGGGCGGGGGCCTGACCTACAATGAGCAGTTCTTC. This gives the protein CASVGGGLTYNEQFF.

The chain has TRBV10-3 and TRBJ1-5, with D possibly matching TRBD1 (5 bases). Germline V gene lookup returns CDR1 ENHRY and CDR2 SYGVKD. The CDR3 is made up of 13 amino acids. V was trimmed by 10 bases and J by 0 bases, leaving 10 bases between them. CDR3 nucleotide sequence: TGTGCCACGGGGGGGGATAGCAATCAGCCCCAGCATTTT. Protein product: CATGGDSNQPQHF.

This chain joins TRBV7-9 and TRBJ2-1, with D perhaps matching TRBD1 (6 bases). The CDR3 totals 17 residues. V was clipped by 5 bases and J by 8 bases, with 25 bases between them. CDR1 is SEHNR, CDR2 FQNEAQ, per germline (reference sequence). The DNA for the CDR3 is TGTGCCAGCAGCCCAACCGCAGGGGTCTGGGCACACGATGAGCAGTTCTTC. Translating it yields CASSPTAGVWAHDEQFF.

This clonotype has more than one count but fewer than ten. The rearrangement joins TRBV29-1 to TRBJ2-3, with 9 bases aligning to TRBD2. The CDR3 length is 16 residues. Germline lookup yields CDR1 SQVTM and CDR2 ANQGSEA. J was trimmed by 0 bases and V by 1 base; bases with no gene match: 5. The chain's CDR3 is CSVEGGGAGSTDTQYF. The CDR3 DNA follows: TGCAGCGTTGAAGGCGGGGGGGCCGGAAGCACAGATACGCAGTATTTT.

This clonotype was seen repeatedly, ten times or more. The CDR3 nucleotides are TGTGCCAGCAGCTTAGGGGCGGAACCCCTACGGGAGCAGTACTTC. Translation gives CASSLGAEPLREQYF. This rearrangement joins TRBV7-6 to TRBJ2-7, with D hard to call. V was trimmed by 1 base and J by 7 bases, leaving 17 bases between them. The V gene's germline CDR1 is SGHVS and CDR2 FNYEAQ. The CDR3 is 15 amino acids.

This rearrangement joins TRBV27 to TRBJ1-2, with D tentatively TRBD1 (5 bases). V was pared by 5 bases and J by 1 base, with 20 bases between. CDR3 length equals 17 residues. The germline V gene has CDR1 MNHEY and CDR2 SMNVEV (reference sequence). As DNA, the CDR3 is TGTGCCAGCAGTCCGGACGGGGGACGCTATGTTAACTATGGCTACACCTTC. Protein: CASSPDGGRYVNYGYTF.

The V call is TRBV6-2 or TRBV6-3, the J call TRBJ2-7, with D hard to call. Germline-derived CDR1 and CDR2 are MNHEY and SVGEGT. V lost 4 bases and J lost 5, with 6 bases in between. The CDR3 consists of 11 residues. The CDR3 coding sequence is TGTGCCAGCAGTTTAATGAACGAGCAGTACTTC. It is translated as CASSLMNEQYF.